This T cell receptor beta chain was observed in a study of blood T cell repertoires in COVID-19 (dated by TCRdb to the early 2020s). Regarding the research as a whole: Collaborator samples came from the United States, Italy and Spain and covered acute and convalescent phases of COVID-19. Sample metadata almost always included a de-identified subject ID, COVID-19 status, age in years and sex. Samples came from the ongoing ImmuneRACE study (first 160 participants) plus 1,254 subjects from 6 global collaborators. A freely available public database, intended as a resource for researchers studying the immune response to SARS-CoV-2, is where the repertoires were released. Subjects who had been exposed to COVID-19, were actively infected with it, or had recovered from it provided the deeply sampled blood TCRbeta repertoires that made up the dataset. The prospective study material was composed of cDNA or gDNA derived from T cells, B-cell-depleted T cells, or PBMCs. Where available, HLA class I and class II types were taken from metadata supplied by the sample provider and were not determined by assay-based typing. Results and caveats for the whole study, not just this receptor: The amount of clinical and demographic metadata varied by source and participant and was provided uncurated.

Collaborating institutions collected whole blood in K2EDTA tubes following their own protocols. Collaborator samples were shipped for TCRbeta analysis as frozen whole blood, isolated PBMCs, or DNA extracted from either sample type. TCRbeta CDR3 regions were amplified from genomic DNA using the immunoSEQ Assay, a bias-controlled multiplex PCR. The source study handled its data this way. The number of nucleated cells in each sample was estimated from the amplification of reference gene primers within the assay. To quantify the absolute abundance of each unique TCRbeta CDR3 rearrangement, sequence reads were collapsed and filtered. Productive Simpson clonality was computed per sample as the square root of Simpson's diversity index over productive rearrangements. What TCRdb holds here is the immuneACCESS table cut down to in-frame rearrangements. Part of the clones is not present; checked against another copy, under half of the missing clones reflect an unresolved V gene, and the others are unexplained. The V and J calls and clone size come from that table; D and trimming were worked out from the DNA. This sample comprises around 26,000 clones, about 90% of them detected only once. Of the sample, around 32% falls within the top ten clones.

Comments on this clone: The antigen it recognizes is unknown. One base away there is no much larger clone; base qualities are not given.

CDR1 and CDR2 are drawn from the germline V gene: MNHEY, SVGEGT. Trimming removed 5 bases from V and 11 bases from J; the gene matches leave 7 bases unexplained. Including cysteine and phenylalanine, the CDR3 has 12 amino acids. Only the CDR3 portion is preserved as DNA: 36 bases, with reading frame beginning at the first base. The sample comprised peripheral blood. This TCR derives from a man aged 65 to 85 with active COVID-19. The sequence joins TRBV6-2 or TRBV6-3 to TRBJ2-7; 9 bases in the middle match TRBD1. The CDR3 protein is CASSVRDRDKYF. The nucleotides are TGTGCCAGCAGTGTCCGGGACAGGGATAAGTACTTC.